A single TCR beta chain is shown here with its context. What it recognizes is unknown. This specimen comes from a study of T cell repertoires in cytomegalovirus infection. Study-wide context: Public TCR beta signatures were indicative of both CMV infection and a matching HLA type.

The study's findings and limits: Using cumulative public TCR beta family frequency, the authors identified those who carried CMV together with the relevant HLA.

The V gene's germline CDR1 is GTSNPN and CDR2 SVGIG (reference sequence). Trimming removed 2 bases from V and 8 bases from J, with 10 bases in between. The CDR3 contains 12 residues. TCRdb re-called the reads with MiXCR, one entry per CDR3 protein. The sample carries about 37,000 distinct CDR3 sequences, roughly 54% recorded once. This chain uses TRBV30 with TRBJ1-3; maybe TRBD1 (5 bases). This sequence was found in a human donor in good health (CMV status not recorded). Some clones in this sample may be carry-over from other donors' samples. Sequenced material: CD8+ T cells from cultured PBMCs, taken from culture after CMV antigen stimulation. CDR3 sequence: CAWSIGTDTIYF. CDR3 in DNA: TGTGCCTGGAGTATAGGGACGGACACCATATATTTT.